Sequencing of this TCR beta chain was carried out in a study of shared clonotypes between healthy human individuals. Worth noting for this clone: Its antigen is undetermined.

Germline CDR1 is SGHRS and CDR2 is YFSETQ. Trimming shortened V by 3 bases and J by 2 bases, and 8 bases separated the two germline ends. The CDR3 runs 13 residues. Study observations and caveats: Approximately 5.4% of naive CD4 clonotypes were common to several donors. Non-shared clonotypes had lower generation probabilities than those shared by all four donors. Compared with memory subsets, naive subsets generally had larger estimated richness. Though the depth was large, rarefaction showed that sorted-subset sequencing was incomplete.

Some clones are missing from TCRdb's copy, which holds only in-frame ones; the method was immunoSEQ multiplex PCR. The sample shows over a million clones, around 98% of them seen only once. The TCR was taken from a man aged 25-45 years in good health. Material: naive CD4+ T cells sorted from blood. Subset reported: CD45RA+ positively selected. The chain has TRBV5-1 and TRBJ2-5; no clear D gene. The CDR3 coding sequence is TGCGCCAGCAGCTACGGGTCGCAAGAGACCCAGTACTTC. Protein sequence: CASSYGSQETQYF.